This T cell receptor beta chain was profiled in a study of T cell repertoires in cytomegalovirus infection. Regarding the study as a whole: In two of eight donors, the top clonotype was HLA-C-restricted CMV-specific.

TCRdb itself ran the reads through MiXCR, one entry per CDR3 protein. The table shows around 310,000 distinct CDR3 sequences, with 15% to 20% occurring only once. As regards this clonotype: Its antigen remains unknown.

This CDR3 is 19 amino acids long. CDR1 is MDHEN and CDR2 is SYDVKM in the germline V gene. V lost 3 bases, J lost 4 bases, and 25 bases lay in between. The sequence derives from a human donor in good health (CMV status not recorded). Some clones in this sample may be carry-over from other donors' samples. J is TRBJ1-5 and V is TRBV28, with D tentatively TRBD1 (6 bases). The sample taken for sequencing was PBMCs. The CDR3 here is CASSFGPDAGTRLNQPQHF. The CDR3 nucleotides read TGTGCCAGCAGTTTTGGGCCCGATGCCGGGACAAGACTTAATCAGCCCCAGCATTTT.